Following are 31 T cell receptor beta chains from one sample sequenced in a study of T cell responses to AZD1222 COVID-19 vaccine (dated by TCRdb to the early 2020s). Library method: the immunoSEQ multiplex PCR assay. Imported from immuneACCESS, the table was reduced by TCRdb to in-frame sequences with V and J called. These copies leave out some clones; in studies compared against another copy, an unresolved V gene accounts for under half, and the cause of the remainder is not known. The sample records 95,000 to 150,000 clones, around 80% of which are singletons. The leading ten clones occupy 27% of the sample. The time point label corresponds to: about 28 days (+/-7) after the second vaccine dose. Sequenced here: peripheral blood, sampled 28 days after the second AZD1222 dose. The receptors come from an adult who received the AZD1222 COVID-19 vaccine.

This chain uses TRBV30 with TRBJ1-4; D perhaps matches TRBD1 (5 bases). V was shortened by 4 bases and J by 4 bases, with 10 bases between the two germline ends. CDR3 length equals 13 residues. The germline V gene has CDR1 GTSNPN and CDR2 SVGIG (reference sequence). The CDR3 region has the DNA TGTGCCTGGATCGCAGGGCTTAATGAAAAACTGTTTTTT. As protein: CAWIAGLNEKLFF.

In its sample, this clone was seen many times. This sequence joins TRBV4-1 and TRBJ1-4, with D uncertain. Germline V gene data show CDR1 as MGHRA and CDR2 as YSYEKL. Trimming removed 1 base from V and 5 bases from J, with 5 bases in between. CDR3 size: 13 residues. The DNA for the CDR3 is TGCGCCAGCAGCCAAGTAGGAAATGAAAAACTGTTTTTT. The encoded protein is CASSQVGNEKLFF.

J is TRBJ1-2 and V is TRBV19, with a tentative D call TRBD1 (5 bases). V lost 6 bases and J 0 bases, leaving 11 bases between the germline ends. This CDR3 has 14 amino acids. Germline CDR1 LNHDA, CDR2 SQIVND (reference sequence). CDR3 protein: CASSRDASNYGYTF. CDR3 nucleotide sequence: TGTGCCAGTAGCCGGGACGCCTCTAACTATGGCTACACCTTC.

The chain recombines TRBV7-6 with TRBJ1-6; perhaps TRBD1 as D (6 bases). CDR3 size: 13 residues. Per germline, CDR1 SGHVS and CDR2 FNYEAQ. The V end lost 1 base, the J end lost 9 bases, and 7 bases lay between the germline ends. The CDR3 sequence is CASSLGGASPLHF. CDR3 in DNA: TGTGCCAGCAGCTTAGGGGGGGCTTCACCCCTCCACTTT.

The rearrangement uses TRBV5-1 and TRBJ1-4; TRBD1 agrees at 10 bases. After removal of 5 bases from V and 6 bases from J, the junction contained 7 bases not matched to a gene. In germline, CDR1 is SGHRS, CDR2 YFSETQ. The CDR3 consists of 15 residues. CDR3 amino acids: CASRDPGQGDEKLFF. Written as DNA, the CDR3 is TGCGCCAGCAGAGACCCCGGACAGGGGGATGAAAAACTGTTTTTT.

The gene calls are TRBV7-9 and TRBJ1-1; D possibly corresponds to TRBD1 (5 bases). V lost 4 bases to trimming and J lost 7 bases, with 10 bases between them. The CDR3 consists of 12 residues. CDR1 SEHNR and CDR2 FQNEAQ come from the germline V gene (reference sequence). DNA of the CDR3: TGTGCCAGCAGCTCCGACAGAGATGAAGCTTTCTTT. Translating it yields CASSSDRDEAFF.

The gene calls are TRBV7-9 and TRBJ1-5; D unresolved. V was cut by 6 bases and J by 1 base, with 7 bases left in between. The CDR3 runs 13 residues. Germline V CDR1 and CDR2: SEHNR, FQNEAQ (reference sequence). The CDR3 protein is CASSTQSNQPQHF. CDR3 coding DNA: TGTGCCAGCAGTACCCAGAGCAATCAGCCCCAGCATTTT.

This chain uses TRBV11-2 with TRBJ1-1, with TRBD1 as a possible D gene (6 bases). V was pared by 5 bases and J by 4 bases, with 14 bases between. The CDR3 sequence is 14 residues long. Germline-derived CDR1 and CDR2 are SGHAT and FQNNGV. CDR3 amino acids: CASSTQTGTTEAFF. For the CDR3, the DNA is TGTGCCAGCAGCACCCAAACAGGGACCACTGAAGCTTTCTTT.

The rearrangement links TRBV14 to TRBJ1-2; TRBD1 matches at 7 bases. The V segment lost 1 base and the J segment 8 bases; nucleotides outside the gene matches: 16. This CDR3 comprises 17 residues. Germline CDR1 and CDR2: SGHDN and FVKESK. This CDR3 is CASSQVIGQAVGRGYTF. CDR3 in DNA: TGTGCCAGCAGCCAAGTTATTGGACAGGCGGTCGGTCGGGGCTACACCTTC. Full variable domain (remainder filled in from reference TRBV14 and TRBJ1-2): EAGVTQFPSHSVIEKGQTVTLRCDPISGHDNLYWYRRVMGKEIKFLLHFVKESKQDESGMPNNRFLAERTGGTYSTLKVQPAELEDSGVYFCASSQVIGQAVGRGYTFGSGTRLTVV.

J is TRBJ2-2 and V is TRBV28; D is ambiguous. V gave up 4 bases and J gave up 8 bases, with 11 bases separating them. The V gene's germline CDR1 is MDHEN and CDR2 SYDVKM. The CDR3 totals 13 residues. The CDR3 protein is CASSSLHWGELFF. The CDR3 DNA sequence: TGTGCCAGCAGTTCCCTGCATTGGGGGGAGCTGTTTTTT.

This chain uses TRBV4-1 with TRBJ1-6; D gene uncertain. CDR1 and CDR2 (germline): MGHRA, YSYEKL. This CDR3 has 15 amino acids. Between the trimmed V and J ends, which lost 4 bases and 0 bases, there was a span of 7 bases. CDR3 amino acids: CASSPESSYNSPLHF. The CDR3 DNA sequence: TGCGCCAGCAGCCCGGAGAGCTCCTATAATTCACCCCTCCACTTT.

The V gene is TRBV7-8, the J gene TRBJ1-1; D is undetermined. Between the trimmed V and J ends, which lost 5 bases and 7 bases, there was a span of 8 bases. CDR1 and CDR2 from the germline V gene are SGHVS and FQNEAQ. This CDR3 region has 11 residues. CDR3 residues: CASSPRVEAFF. The CDR3 nucleotides are TGTGCCAGCAGCCCGCGGGTTGAAGCTTTCTTT.

In this sample, this clone turned up once. This chain uses TRBV6-5 with TRBJ2-7; 9 positions match TRBD1. This CDR3 is 15 amino acids long. The junction had 2 bases not matched to a gene; V was cut back by 0 bases and J by 2 bases. From germline, CDR1 is MNHEY and CDR2 SVGAGI. In DNA, the CDR3 is TGTGCCAGCAGTTACTCGGGACAGGGACCCTACGAGCAGTACTTC. It encodes CASSYSGQGPYEQYF.

The CDR3: CASSPPFKNSDTEAFF. The CDR3 nucleotides are TGTGCCAGCTCACCACCTTTTAAGAACTCTGACACTGAAGCTTTCTTT. The chain carries TRBV18 and TRBJ1-1; no firm D call. The ends were cut back, 0 bases at V and 3 bases at J, with 14 bases in the middle. The germline gives CDR1 KGHSH, CDR2 LQKENI. The CDR3 consists of 16 residues.

This sequence joins TRBV28 and TRBJ2-3; a weak D match, TRBD2 (7 bases). Germline V lookup: CDR1 MDHEN, CDR2 SYDVKM. Trimming shortened V by 7 bases and J by 6 bases, and 17 bases separated the two germline ends. This CDR3 comprises 14 residues. CDR3 in amino acids: CASKKGGPQDTQYF. The CDR3 DNA is TGTGCCAGCAAGAAGGGGGGGCCGCAGGATACGCAGTATTTT.

The V and J genes are TRBV9 and TRBJ2-3, with D hard to call. Trimming took 4 bases from V and 6 from J, leaving 6 bases between them. There are 11 residues in the CDR3. Germline CDR1 SGDLS, CDR2 YYNGEE. The CDR3 nucleotides read TGTGCCAGCAGCTACGGGGATACGCAGTATTTT. Translated, it gives CASSYGDTQYF.

The gene calls are TRBV11-2 and TRBJ2-7; no definite D call. Trimming pared 4 bases from V and 9 bases from J, leaving 19 bases between. This CDR3 comprises 14 residues. Germline lookup yields CDR1 SGHAT and CDR2 FQNNGV. CDR3 in amino acids: CASSSLKSLSPQYF. The DNA of the CDR3 is TGTGCCAGCAGCTCGTTAAAGAGCCTCTCGCCGCAGTACTTC.

The chain links TRBV11-2 to TRBJ1-1; D is ambiguous. CDR1 is SGHAT, CDR2 FQNNGV, per germline. V shed 7 bases and J shed 5 bases, with 14 bases lying between them. This CDR3 is built from 13 residues. Here the CDR3 reads CASTPRAATEAFF. The CDR3 DNA reads TGTGCCAGCACCCCCCGGGCGGCGACTGAAGCTTTCTTT.

J is TRBJ2-7 and V is TRBV10-1; D possibly corresponds to TRBD1 (6 bases). This CDR3 is 12 amino acids long. CDR1 and CDR2 from the germline V gene are WNHNN and SYGVQD (reference sequence). The ends were cut back, 6 bases at V and 7 bases at J, with 13 bases in the middle. CDR3 loop: CASRNRVGEQYF. CDR3 nucleotides: TGCGCCAGCAGAAACAGGGTTGGGGAGCAGTACTTC.

The chain links TRBV24-1 to TRBJ1-2; TRBD1 matches 7 bases. The CDR3 has 14 amino acids. V shed 6 bases and J 5 bases; nucleotides not matched to a gene: 8. Per the germline V gene, CDR1 is KGHDR and CDR2 is SFDVKD. CDR3 sequence reads: CATSPLDRIYGYTF. The CDR3 coding sequence is TGTGCCACCAGTCCGCTGGACAGGATTTATGGCTACACCTTC.

The rearrangement links TRBV10-3 to TRBJ1-1, with a tentative D call TRBD1 (6 bases). The CDR3 is 13 residues long. CDR1 ENHRY and CDR2 SYGVKD come from the germline V gene. V lost 8 bases and J 3 bases, leaving 13 bases between the germline ends. This chain's CDR3 is CAIGRQEDTEAFF. The CDR3 nucleotides are TGTGCCATCGGCAGACAGGAGGACACTGAAGCTTTCTTT.

The V and J genes are TRBV5-4 and TRBJ2-3; tentative D call: TRBD1 (6 bases). This CDR3 has 13 residues. Trimming removed 3 bases from V and 2 bases from J, with 7 bases in between. Germline V lookup: CDR1 SGHNT, CDR2 YYREEE (reference sequence). CDR3: CASSWDITDTQYF. The CDR3 DNA follows: TGTGCCAGCAGCTGGGACATCACAGATACGCAGTATTTT. Looking up the rest from reference TRBV5-4 and TRBJ2-3 gives the full variable domain: ETGVTQSPTHLIKTRGQQVTLRCSSQSGHNTVSWYQQALGQGPQFIFQYYREEENGRGNFPPRFSGLQFPNYSSELNVNALELDDSALYLCASSWDITDTQYFGPGTRLTVL.

The chain combines TRBV7-9 with TRBJ2-5, with D uncertain. CDR1 and CDR2 from the germline V gene are SEHNR and FQNEAQ (reference sequence). This CDR3 is 13 amino acids long. Trimming removed 4 bases at V and 4 bases at J, with 10 bases between. For the CDR3, the DNA is TGTGCCAGCAGCTGGAAGGGCGCAGAGACCCAGTACTTC. Translation gives CASSWKGAETQYF.

This clone has just one count. This chain joins TRBV11-2 and TRBJ2-7, with unresolved D. The germline gives CDR1 SGHAT, CDR2 FQNNGV. With 4 bases removed from V and 5 bases from J, the gap between germline ends came to 18 bases. The CDR3 runs to 15 residues. The CDR3 region has the DNA TGTGCCAGCAGCTCTAATAGTGGGAAAGTCCACGAGCAGTACTTC. Protein sequence: CASSSNSGKVHEQYF.

This chain joins TRBV5-6 and TRBJ1-5, with D unclear. Germline CDR1 SGHDT, CDR2 YYEEEE. The CDR3 has 16 residues. V dropped 1 base and J dropped 0 bases, with 11 bases sitting between them. The CDR3 is CASSLYKGSSNQPQHF. The CDR3 DNA reads TGTGCCAGCAGCTTGTATAAAGGGTCTAGCAATCAGCCCCAGCATTTT.

The chain joins TRBV28 to TRBJ2-7; 7 bases fit TRBD1. The V segment lost 7 bases and the J segment 3 bases; nucleotides outside the gene matches: 6. Germline V gene data show CDR1 as MDHEN and CDR2 as SYDVKM. This CDR3 contains 13 residues. CDR3 nucleotides: TGTGCCAGCATCCCGGGACAGAGCTACGAGCAGTACTTC. As protein: CASIPGQSYEQYF. The whole variable domain, remainder taken from reference TRBV28 and TRBJ2-7, is DVKVTQSSRYLVKRTGEKVFLECVQDMDHENMFWYRQDPGLGLRLIYFSYDVKMKEKGDIPEGYSVSREKKERFSLILESASTNQTSMYLCASIPGQSYEQYFGPGTRLTVT.

The chain joins TRBV9 to TRBJ1-3; D unclear. V was shortened by 1 base and J by 2 bases, with 10 bases between the two germline ends. Germline V gene sequence: CDR1 SGDLS, CDR2 YYNGEE. The CDR3 is made up of 15 amino acids. The CDR3 DNA reads as TGTGCCAGCAGCGTATCGGGGTTAACTGGAAACACCATATATTTT. It codes for CASSVSGLTGNTIYF. The whole variable domain, filled in from reference TRBV9 and TRBJ1-3, reads DSGVTQTPKHLITATGQRVTLRCSPRSGDLSVYWYQQSLDQGLQFLIQYYNGEERAKGNILERFSAQQFPDLHSELNLSSLELGDSALYFCASSVSGLTGNTIYFGEGSWLTVV.

This rearrangement joins TRBV28 to TRBJ2-5; D might be TRBD1 or TRBD2, each matching 5 bases. V gave up 10 bases and J gave up 1 base, with 16 bases separating them. Germline V gene data show CDR1 as MDHEN and CDR2 as SYDVKM. CDR3 size: 14 residues. The CDR3 spells CATAGRDLQETQYF. DNA for the CDR3: TGTGCCACCGCCGGCCGGGACCTCCAAGAGACCCAGTACTTC.

The chain employs TRBV3-1 (or the pseudogene TRBV3-2) and TRBJ2-2; D is unresolved. Germline V gene lookup returns CDR1 LGHDT and CDR2 YNNKEL (reference sequence). There are 12 residues in the CDR3. V lost 8 bases and J 6 bases, leaving 10 bases between the germline ends. This CDR3 is CASCPTPGELFF. CDR3 DNA: TGTGCCAGCTGTCCCACCCCCGGGGAGCTGTTTTTT.

The rearrangement joins TRBV1 to TRBJ1-3. TRBV1 is a listed pseudogene. The CDR3 loop spans 16 amino acids. The CDR3 sequence: CTSIDVSRRSGNTIYF. In DNA form, the CDR3 reads TGCACCAGCATTGACGTATCTAGGCGCTCTGGAAACACCATATATTTT.

CDR3: CASSPIQGNQPQHF. The CDR3 bases are TGTGCCAGCAGTCCCATCCAGGGGAATCAGCCCCAGCATTTT. The chain is built from TRBV6-5 and TRBJ1-5, with D possibly matching TRBD1 (6 bases). From germline, CDR1 is MNHEY and CDR2 SVGAGI. The V and J ends lost 5 bases and 4 bases respectively, with 12 bases between them. The CDR3 totals 14 residues.